This T cell receptor (beta chain) was recovered during a study of radiotherapy plus CTLA-4 blockade in lung cancer. The protocol was immunoSEQ multiplex PCR, while the TCRdb copy is restricted to in-frame clones and leaves out a portion. This table has about 51,000 clones, about three quarters appearing once. In the case of this clone: Antigen unknown.

Notes on the study in general: Blood-borne expansion of tumor-derived TCR clones followed radiotherapy plus ipilimumab.

CDR1 is LGHNA, CDR2 YSLEER, per germline. V lost 0 bases and J lost 0, with 18 bases in between. The CDR3 covers 20 residues. The chain uses TRBV4-3 and TRBJ2-6; D is perhaps TRBD1 (6 bases). The source of this sequence is a human donor with non-small cell lung cancer whose response to radiotherapy plus ipilimumab could not be evaluated. This material consisted of peripheral blood, taken from a patient treated with radiotherapy plus ipilimumab. CDR3 coding DNA: TGCGCCAGCAGCCAAGATGCAGGGGCAAGGTATAGCTCTGGGGCCAACGTCCTGACTTTC. Its protein product is CASSQDAGARYSSGANVLTF.